This T cell receptor beta chain stems from a study of blood T cell repertoires in COVID-19. Study as a whole: The United States, Italy and Spain provided the acute and convalescent COVID-19 samples. PBMCs, B-cell-depleted T cells, or T cells provided the cDNA or gDNA that made up the material.

This clone appeared a single time. Per the authors' pipeline: It was from reference gene primer amplification that nucleated cell counts were estimated. TCRdb's copy holds only in-frame clones and misses some; the assay was immunoSEQ multiplex PCR. The V and J calls and clone size are taken from that table; D and trimming were inferred from the DNA. This sample has 300,000 to 350,000 clones; 80% to 95% occur once, and the top ten carry roughly 6.8%. The CDR3 is 12 amino acids. After removal of 7 bases from V and 7 bases from J, the junction contained 4 bases not matched to a gene. CDR1 is SGHRS, CDR2 YFSETQ, per germline. Enrollment of patients from Seattle took place during active infection, with longitudinal follow-up.

The rearrangement links TRBV5-1 to TRBJ2-1; 8 nucleotides agree with TRBD2. Sequenced material: peripheral blood. The sequence was collected from a woman aged 25 to 39 with COVID-19, enrolled during active disease. The CDR3 here is CASRGGVNEQFF. Here the CDR3 DNA reads TGCGCCAGCCGGGGGGGAGTGAATGAGCAGTTCTTC. Together with reference TRBV5-1 and TRBJ2-1, the CDR3 gives the full variable domain: KAGVTQTPRYLIKTRGQQVTLSCSPISGHRSVSWYQQTPGQGLQFLFEYFSETQRNKGNFPGRFSGRQFSNSRSEMNVSTLELGDSALYLCASRGGVNEQFFGPGTRLTVL.